The source of this T cell receptor (beta chain) is a study of CD8 T cells in ankylosing spondylitis. Germline CDR1 reads DFQATT; CDR2 reads SNEGSKA (reference sequence). CDR3 length equals 13 residues. Trimming took off 0 bases at V and 7 bases at J, with 13 bases between the two ends. Notes on this clonotype: Antigen unknown.

Findings of the study overall: Ankylosing spondylitis blood seemed to carry a telltale TCR beta motif made of several highly homologous variants. Disease-linked clones, CD8+, were relatively rare in peripheral blood. Some motif variants were previously reported in reactive arthritis synovial fluid and blood. Researchers reportedly found disease-linked clones significantly enriched in matched ankylosing spondylitis synovial fluid.

Using quantitative 5'-RACE with molecular barcodes, the authors made TCR beta libraries. TCRdb passed the 5' RACE reads through MiXCR, listing each CDR3 protein once. In the table there are about 450,000 distinct CDR3 sequences, approximately 26% of which are singletons. The chain links TRBV20-1 to TRBJ2-7; no reliable D call. This receptor was taken from a male donor with ankylosing spondylitis. The sample comprised blood, either unsorted or a sorted T cell fraction (not recorded which). The CDR3 here is CSARDQPLREQYF. CDR3 in DNA: TGCAGTGCTAGAGATCAACCCCTCAGAGAGCAGTACTTC.